This T cell receptor (beta chain) was profiled in a study of T cell responses to AZD1222 COVID-19 vaccine (TCRdb year 2021). Regarding the complete study: AZD1222 recipients given second doses at about 4 weeks or at about 12 weeks were pooled, since spike-specific TCR depth and breadth were not found to differ between the two schedules. Trial participants were enrolled by age into 18-55, 56-69 and 70-plus year subgroups, with roughly 160, 29 and 62 TCR-sequenced participants respectively. A total of 233 trial participants underwent TCR sequencing, of whom 200 to 220 received two doses of AZD1222 and about 25 received two doses of the MenACWY control vaccine. Study-level results and caveats: The vaccine-associated CD4 TCRs covered the entire spike protein, and the dominant responses fell in regions 160-218 and 743-854. Because no samples from the day 14 peak response were available, repertoires could be characterized only after the peak T cell response. The 56-69-year group was small, and its depth increase did not reach significance, likely because of low power. Participants were mostly white British and included more females than males, and it was suggested by the authors that clonal diversity may have been underestimated. Nearly half of unique spike-specific TCRs reportedly recognized epitopes outside regions mutated in the B.1.351 and B.1.1.7 variants. Conclusions about previously exposed vaccinees are limited because only six or seven AZD1222 recipients were SARS-CoV-2 seropositive at baseline. After two AZD1222 doses, both the breadth and the depth of spike-specific TCRs were significantly higher than at day 0 and than in MenACWY recipients.

The CDR3 regions of human TCRbeta chains were analyzed by immunosequencing. On the study's bioinformatics: TCRs in the repertoires were compared against a reference library of SARS-CoV-2-specific TCRs that had been generated with the MIRA antigen-specificity platform. Breadth was defined as the fraction of unique TCRs that were SARS-CoV-2-associated. Depth was defined as the fraction of total T cells that were SARS-CoV-2-associated. Using the MIRA data, each spike-specific TCR was assigned both to the spike region to which the TCR was reactive and to a CD4 or CD8 class. Log10-transformed breadth and depth values were compared by one-way ANOVA with Sidak's multiple comparisons tests. TCRdb mirrors the immuneACCESS table, restricted to in-frame sequences. Some clones are absent from its copies; in checked studies, under half trace to an unresolved V gene, and the reason for the others is unknown. V and J calls and clone size are given by that table; D and trimming were obtained from the DNA. This sample holds about 130,000 clones; about 93% were observed only once. The top ten constitute about 0.91% of the sample.

V was cut back by 0 bases and J by 6 bases, leaving a gap of 12 bases between them. Including the terminal cysteine and phenylalanine, the CDR3 comprises 14 residues. The entry retains the CDR3 DNA only, 42 bases that are in frame from base 1. In the germline V gene, CDR1 corresponds to SGHRS and CDR2 to YFSETQ. Notes on this clone: The antigen it recognizes is unknown. No much larger clone is present one base from it, and per-base qualities are unavailable.

The sample's time point, from its label and the paper: baseline before first vaccination. Samples from vaccinated people were obtained from the UK trials COV001 and COV002, which included a single-blind randomized controlled phase 2/3 trial of AZD1222 (ChAdOx1 nCoV-19) in healthy adults. For TCRbeta chain sequencing, PBMC samples were collected from trial participants at day 0 and at day 28 after the second dose. Sequenced here: peripheral blood, sampled on day 0 of AZD1222 vaccination. This chain is built from TRBV5-1 and TRBJ1-1; the D gene is perhaps TRBD1, on 5 matching bases. The sequence derives from an adult in good health. CDR3 reads: CASSLDLGLSEAFF. The sequence in DNA is TGCGCCAGCAGCTTGGACTTGGGACTCTCTGAAGCTTTCTTT.